This T cell receptor beta chain was captured in a study of human T cells and chemical hapten exposure. Study summary: Diagnoses of alopecia areata, totalis or universalis occurred in mostly female patients.

Study results and caveats: Donor immune responses may differ from healthy people's, since all donors had alopecia.

Individual cDNA molecules had unique molecular identifiers attached to them by the library. Each CDR3 protein gets one entry after TCRdb re-called the RACE reads with MiXCR. The table records more than 85,000 distinct CDR3 sequences, over 6.5% of them present only once. As to this clonotype: Antigen unknown.

Time point noted: pre-sensitization, week 0. Sample treatment: therapeutic diphenylcyclopropenone sensitization with weekly scalp DPC. Researchers extracted total RNA from unfractionated whole blood. The CDR3 runs to 16 residues. Germline CDR1 is DFQATT and CDR2 is SNEGSKA (reference sequence). With 2 bases removed from V and 8 bases from J, the gap between germline ends came to 23 bases. Sample: whole blood, taken in connection with sensitization to the hapten diphenylcyclopropenone (DPC). The chain is built from TRBV20-1 and TRBJ2-3, with a weak D call TRBD2 (7 bases). This clonotype originated in a man aged 35-49 years with alopecia areata. Some clones in this sample may be carry-over from other donors' samples. CDR3 sequence: CSARSPWTGGPSTQYF. Written as DNA, the CDR3 is TGCAGTGCTAGATCTCCATGGACGGGGGGCCCAAGTACGCAGTATTTT.